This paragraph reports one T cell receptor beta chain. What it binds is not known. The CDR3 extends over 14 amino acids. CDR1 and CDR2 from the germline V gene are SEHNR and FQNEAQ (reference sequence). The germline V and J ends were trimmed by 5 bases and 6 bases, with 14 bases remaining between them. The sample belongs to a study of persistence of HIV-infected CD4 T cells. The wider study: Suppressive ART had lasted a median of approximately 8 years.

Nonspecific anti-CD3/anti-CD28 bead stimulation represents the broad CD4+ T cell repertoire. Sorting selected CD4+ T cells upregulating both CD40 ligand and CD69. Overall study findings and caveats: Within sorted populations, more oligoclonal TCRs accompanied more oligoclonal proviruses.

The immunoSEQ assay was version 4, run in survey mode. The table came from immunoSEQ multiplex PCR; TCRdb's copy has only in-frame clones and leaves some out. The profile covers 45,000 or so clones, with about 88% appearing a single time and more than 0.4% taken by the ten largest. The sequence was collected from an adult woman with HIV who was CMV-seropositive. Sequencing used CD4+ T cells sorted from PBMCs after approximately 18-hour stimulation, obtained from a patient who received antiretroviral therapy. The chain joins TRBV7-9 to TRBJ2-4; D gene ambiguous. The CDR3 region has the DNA TGTGCCAGCAGCCCCTCCGCAACCATAAACATTCAGTACTTC. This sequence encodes CASSPSATINIQYF.